These 14 T cell receptor beta chains were sequenced from one sample in a study of OX40 agonist ivuxolimab in advanced cancers. Libraries were prepared by immunoSEQ multiplex PCR; TCRdb keeps only in-frame clonotypes and omits some of them. The data contain tens of thousands of clones, around 80% of them seen just once; the ten biggest clones take up approximately 1.2%. Source: CD4+ or CD8+ T cells sorted from blood, taken in a trial of the OX40 agonist ivuxolimab. These receptor sequences come from an adult with an advanced solid tumor such as melanoma, head and neck, liver or kidney cancer.

CDR3 nucleotides: TGCGCCAGCAGTCAATCCGGCAGAATGACCTACGAGCAGTACTTC. Encoded protein: CASSQSGRMTYEQYF. J is TRBJ2-7 and V is TRBV23-1, with D unclear. TRBV23-1 is recorded as an ORF, its role being uncertain. The V end lost 0 bases, the J end lost 2 bases, and 11 bases lay between the germline ends. The CDR3 spans 15 residues.

There are a few counts of this clone. The gene calls are TRBV27 and TRBJ2-3, with a tentative D call TRBD1 (6 bases). Germline lookup yields CDR1 MNHEY and CDR2 SMNVEV (reference sequence). Trimming shortened V by 5 bases and J by 2 bases, and 11 bases separated the two germline ends. The CDR3 consists of 14 residues. CDR3 protein: CASSTTGYTDTQYF. In DNA, the CDR3 is TGTGCCAGCAGTACTACAGGGTACACAGATACGCAGTATTTT.

This clone was observed once. The rearrangement uses TRBV5-4 and TRBJ2-3; 12 bases are shared with TRBD2. The length of the CDR3 is 16 residues. V dropped 7 bases and J dropped 0; count of bases not matched to a gene: 6. Germline V gene data show CDR1 as SGHNT and CDR2 as YYREEE (reference sequence). The CDR3 reads CASSSGGVLSTDTQYF. CDR3 sequence (DNA): TGTGCCAGCTCTAGCGGGGGGGTCCTTAGCACAGATACGCAGTATTTT.

The chain has TRBV30 and TRBJ2-1; D perhaps matches TRBD2 (7 bases). Germline loops: CDR1 GTSNPN, CDR2 SVGIG (reference sequence). The V gene lost 4 bases and the J gene lost 8 bases, with 15 bases spanning the gap. The CDR3 contains 13 residues. The CDR3 nucleotides are TGTGCCTGGACTAACGGGGGGCGCTATGAGCAGTTCTTC. This translates into CAWTNGGRYEQFF. The whole variable domain, remainder taken from reference TRBV30 and TRBJ2-1, is SQTIHQWPATLVQPVGSPLSLECTVEGTSNPNLYWYRQAAGRGLQLLFYSVGIGQISSEVPQNLSASRPQDRQFILSSKKLLLSDSGFYLCAWTNGGRYEQFFGPGTRLTVL.

The rearrangement joins TRBV27 to TRBJ2-2, with D perhaps matching TRBD1 or TRBD2 (5 bases each). From germline, CDR1 is MNHEY and CDR2 SMNVEV (reference sequence). V gave up 9 bases and J gave up 6 bases, with 17 bases separating them. The CDR3 spans 14 residues. The chain's CDR3 is CASGGWSNPGELFF. Written as DNA, the CDR3 is TGTGCCAGTGGGGGTTGGTCCAACCCCGGGGAGCTGTTTTTT.

This clone appeared once. The V call is TRBV5-1, the J call TRBJ2-3, with 9 bases aligning to TRBD2. The CDR3 has 17 residues. V lost 4 bases to trimming and J lost 3 bases; unmatched junction nucleotides: 12. The V gene's germline CDR1 is SGHRS and CDR2 YFSETQ. The CDR3, as DNA: TGCGCCAGCAGCCCGGGACTAGCCCTAGCAGGTACAGATACGCAGTATTTT. It yields the protein CASSPGLALAGTDTQYF.

The rearrangement joins TRBV19 to TRBJ2-2; D might be TRBD2 (6 bases). Germline CDR1 LNHDA, CDR2 SQIVND (reference sequence). The length of the CDR3 is 13 residues. Between the trimmed V and J ends, which lost 8 bases and 0 bases, there was a span of 7 bases. DNA of the CDR3: TGTGCCAGTTCGGGGGCGAACACCGGGGAGCTGTTTTTT. Amino acids: CASSGANTGELFF. Looking up the rest from reference TRBV19 and TRBJ2-2 gives the full variable domain: DGGITQSPKYLFRKEGQNVTLSCEQNLNHDAMYWYRQDPGQGLRLIYYSQIVNDFQKGDIAEGYSVSREKKESFPLTVTSAQKNPTAFYLCASSGANTGELFFGEGSRLTVL.

This sequence joins TRBV18 and TRBJ1-1; 7 bases are a match to TRBD1. Trimming cost V 3 bases and J 4 bases; bases outside gene matches: 2. CDR3 length equals 13 residues. The germline gives CDR1 KGHSH, CDR2 LQKENI. CDR3 nucleotide sequence: TGTGCCAGCTCACCGGCAGGGGGCACTGAAGCTTTCTTT. Protein: CASSPAGGTEAFF.

The genes are TRBV7-6 and TRBJ2-3; the D gene is possibly TRBD2 (6 bases). Deletions cut 1 base from V and 1 base from J, with 15 bases between. The CDR3 runs 17 residues. Germline CDR1 reads SGHVS; CDR2 reads FNYEAQ. The CDR3 DNA reads TGTGCCAGCAGCTTAGAGGCCGCGGGGTCCCGCACAGATACGCAGTATTTT. This sequence encodes CASSLEAAGSRTDTQYF. Drawing the rest from reference TRBV7-6 and TRBJ2-3, the complete variable domain is GAGVSQSPRYKVTKRGQDVALRCDPISGHVSLYWYRQALGQGPEFLTYFNYEAQQDKSGLPNDRFSAERPEGSISTLTIQRTEQRDSAMYRCASSLEAAGSRTDTQYFGPGTRLTVL.

The chain has TRBV7-2 and TRBJ1-2; TRBD1 matches at 7 bases. The CDR3 consists of 15 residues. Germline-derived CDR1 and CDR2 are SGHTA and FQGNSA. With 5 bases clipped from V and 6 bases from J, the junction kept 12 bases outside the gene matches. CDR3 nucleotides: TGTGCCAGCAGCCAGTCGACAGGGTTGATCGATGGCTACACCTTC. Amino acid sequence: CASSQSTGLIDGYTF.

This chain connects TRBV4-1 to TRBJ2-7; 8 bases map to TRBD1. Per germline, CDR1 MGHRA and CDR2 YSYEKL. This CDR3 contains 14 residues. V shed 0 bases, J shed 4 bases, and the junction held 2 bases outside the gene matches. The CDR3: CASSQDRGPYEQYF. The CDR3, as DNA: TGCGCCAGCAGCCAAGACAGGGGGCCGTACGAGCAGTACTTC.

The chain links TRBV29-1 to TRBJ2-1, with unresolved D. Looked up from germline, CDR1 is SQVTM and CDR2 is ANQGSEA. Trimming took off 5 bases at V and 2 bases at J, with 13 bases between the two ends. The CDR3 spans 14 residues. The CDR3 DNA reads TGCAGCGTTCGCGGTAGCCCCACCTACAATGAGCAGTTCTTC. Translated, it gives CSVRGSPTYNEQFF.

This clone was found once. For the CDR3, the DNA is TGTGCCAGCAGCACTTTTACTACAGGGTTGAGGGAAAAACTGTTTTTT. This encodes CASSTFTTGLREKLFF. This rearrangement joins TRBV7-7 to TRBJ1-4; D possibly corresponds to TRBD1 (6 bases). CDR3 length equals 16 residues. Germline loops: CDR1 SSHAT, CDR2 FNYEAQ (reference sequence). V lost 5 bases and J lost 8, with 21 bases in between.

The rearrangement joins TRBV5-1 to TRBJ2-5, with 15 bases lining up with TRBD2. V gave up 2 bases and J gave up 4 bases; unmatched junction bases: 3. Looked up from germline, CDR1 is SGHRS and CDR2 is YFSETQ. This CDR3 is built from 16 residues. CDR3 protein: CASSLGLAGGLETQYF. The CDR3 DNA sequence: TGCGCCAGCAGCTTAGGACTAGCGGGGGGGCTAGAGACCCAGTACTTC.